This TCR beta chain was sequenced in a study of T-cell reconstitution after alpha-beta-depleted transplantation in children. V was trimmed by 4 bases and J by 6 bases, leaving 9 bases between them. The germline V gene encodes CDR1 SQVTM and CDR2 ANQGSEA. The CDR3 sequence is 12 residues long. Study-wide results and caveats: Expanded graft clones, several hundred of them, were reportedly the source of alpha-beta T cells about two months after transplant. A year had passed since transplant, and T-cell counts and diversity by then came mostly from newly produced T cells.

Regarding this clonotype: Antigen unknown.

Unique molecular identifiers were used to barcode this TCRbeta library. TCRdb ran MiXCR on the PCR reads and lists one entry per CDR3 protein. The data hold about 440,000 distinct CDR3 sequences, with 43% observed a single time. The TCR was taken from a girl aged 2-10 years with aplastic anemia, due to receive a stem cell transplant. This chain links TRBV29-1 with TRBJ2-2; D is uncertain. The sample here was PBMCs, taken before TCRalphabeta/CD19-depleted stem cell transplant. CDR3 in amino acids: CSVVSRSGELFF. CDR3 coding DNA: TGCAGCGTTGTCTCGCGTTCCGGGGAGCTGTTTTTT.